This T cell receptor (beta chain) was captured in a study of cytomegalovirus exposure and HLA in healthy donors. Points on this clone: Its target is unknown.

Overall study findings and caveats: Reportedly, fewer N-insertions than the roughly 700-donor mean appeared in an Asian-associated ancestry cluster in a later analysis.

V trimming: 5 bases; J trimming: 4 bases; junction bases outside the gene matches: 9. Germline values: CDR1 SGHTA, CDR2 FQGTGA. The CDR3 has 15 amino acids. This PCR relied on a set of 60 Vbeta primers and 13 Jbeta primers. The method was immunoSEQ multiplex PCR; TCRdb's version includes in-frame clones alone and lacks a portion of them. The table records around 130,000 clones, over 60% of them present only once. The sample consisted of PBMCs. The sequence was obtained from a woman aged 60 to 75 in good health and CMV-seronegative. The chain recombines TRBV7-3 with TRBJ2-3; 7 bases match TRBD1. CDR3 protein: CASSPYPRGPDTQYF. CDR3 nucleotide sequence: TGTGCCAGCAGCCCATACCCTAGGGGGCCAGATACGCAGTATTTT.